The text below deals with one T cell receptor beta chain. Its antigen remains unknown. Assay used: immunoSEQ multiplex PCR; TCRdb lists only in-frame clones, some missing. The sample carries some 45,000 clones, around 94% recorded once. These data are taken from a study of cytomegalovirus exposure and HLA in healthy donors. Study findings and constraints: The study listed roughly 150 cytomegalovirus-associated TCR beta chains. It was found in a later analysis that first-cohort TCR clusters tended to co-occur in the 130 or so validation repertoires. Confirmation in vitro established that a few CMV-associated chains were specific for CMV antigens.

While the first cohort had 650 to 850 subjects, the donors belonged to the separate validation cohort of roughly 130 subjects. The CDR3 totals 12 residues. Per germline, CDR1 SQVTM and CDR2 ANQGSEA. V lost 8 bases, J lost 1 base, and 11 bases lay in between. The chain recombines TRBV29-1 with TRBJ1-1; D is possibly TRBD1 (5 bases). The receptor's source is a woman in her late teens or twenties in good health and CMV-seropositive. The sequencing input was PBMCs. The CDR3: CSMGGGNTEAFF. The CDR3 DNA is TGCAGCATGGGGGGAGGGAACACTGAAGCTTTCTTT.